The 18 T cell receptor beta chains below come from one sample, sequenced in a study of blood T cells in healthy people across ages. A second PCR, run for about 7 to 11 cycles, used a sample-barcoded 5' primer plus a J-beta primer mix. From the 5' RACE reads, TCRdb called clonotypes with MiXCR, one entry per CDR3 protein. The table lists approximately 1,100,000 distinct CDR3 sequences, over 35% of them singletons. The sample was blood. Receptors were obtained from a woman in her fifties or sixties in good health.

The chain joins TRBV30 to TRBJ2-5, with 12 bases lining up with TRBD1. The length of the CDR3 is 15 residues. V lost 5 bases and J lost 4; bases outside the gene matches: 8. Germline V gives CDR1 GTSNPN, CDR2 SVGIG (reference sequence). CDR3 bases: TGTGCCTGGGCCCCGGGACAGGGGGCGTTAGAGACCCAGTACTTC. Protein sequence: CAWAPGQGALETQYF.

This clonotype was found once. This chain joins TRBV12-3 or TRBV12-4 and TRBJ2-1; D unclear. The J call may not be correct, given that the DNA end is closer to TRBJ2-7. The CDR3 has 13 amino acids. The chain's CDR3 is CASSLLQNNEQYF. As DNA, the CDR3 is TGTGCCAGCAGCCTCCTCCAGAACAATGAGCAGTACTTC.

CDR3 residues: CASSYSGRGSGAQYF. The CDR3 DNA reads TGTGCCAGCAGTTACTCAGGCAGGGGCTCCGGGGCCCAGTACTTC. The V gene is TRBV6-5, the J gene TRBJ2-5, with D possibly TRBD1 on 6 matching bases. Germline assignment: CDR1 MNHEY and CDR2 SVGAGI. The CDR3 extends over 15 amino acids. V dropped 0 bases and J dropped 9 bases, with 17 bases sitting between them.

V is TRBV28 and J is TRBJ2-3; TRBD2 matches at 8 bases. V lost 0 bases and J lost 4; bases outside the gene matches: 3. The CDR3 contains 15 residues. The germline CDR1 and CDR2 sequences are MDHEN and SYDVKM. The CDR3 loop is CASSLWGLDPDTQYF. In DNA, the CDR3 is TGTGCCAGCAGTTTATGGGGACTAGATCCAGATACGCAGTATTTT. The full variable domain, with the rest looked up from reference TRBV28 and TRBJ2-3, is DVKVTQSSRYLVKRTGEKVFLECVQDMDHENMFWYRQDPGLGLRLIYFSYDVKMKEKGDIPEGYSVSREKKERFSLILESASTNQTSMYLCASSLWGLDPDTQYFGPGTRLTVL.

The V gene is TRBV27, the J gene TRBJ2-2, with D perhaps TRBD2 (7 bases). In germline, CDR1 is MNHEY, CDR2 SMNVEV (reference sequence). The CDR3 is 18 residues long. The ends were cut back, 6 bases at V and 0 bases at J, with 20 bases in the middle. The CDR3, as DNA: TGTGCCAGCAGGCCATGGGGAGGGGGGACGTCGAACACCGGGGAGCTGTTTTTT. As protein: CASRPWGGGTSNTGELFF.

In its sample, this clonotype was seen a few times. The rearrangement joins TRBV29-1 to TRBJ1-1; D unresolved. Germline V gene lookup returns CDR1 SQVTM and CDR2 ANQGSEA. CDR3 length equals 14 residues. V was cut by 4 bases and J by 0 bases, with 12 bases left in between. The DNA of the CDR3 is TGCAGCGTTGGTGGACGAGAAATGAACACTGAAGCTTTCTTT. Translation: CSVGGREMNTEAFF.

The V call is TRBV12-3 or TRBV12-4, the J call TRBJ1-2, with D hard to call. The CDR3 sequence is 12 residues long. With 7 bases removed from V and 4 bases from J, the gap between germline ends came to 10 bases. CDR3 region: CASTSGSYGYTF. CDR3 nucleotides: TGTGCCAGCACCTCCGGGTCCTATGGCTACACCTTC.

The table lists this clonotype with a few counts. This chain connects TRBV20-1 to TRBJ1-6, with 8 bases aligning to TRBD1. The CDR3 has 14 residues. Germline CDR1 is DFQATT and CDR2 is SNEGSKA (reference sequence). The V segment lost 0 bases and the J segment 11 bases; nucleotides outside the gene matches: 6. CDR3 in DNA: TGCAGTGCTAGAGATGCGACAGGGGTTACACCCCTCCACTTT. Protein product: CSARDATGVTPLHF.

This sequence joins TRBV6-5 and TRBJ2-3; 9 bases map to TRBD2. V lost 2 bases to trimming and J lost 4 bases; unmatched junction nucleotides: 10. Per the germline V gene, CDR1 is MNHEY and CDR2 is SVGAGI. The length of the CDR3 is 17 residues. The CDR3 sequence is CASSYTRLAGVPDTQYF. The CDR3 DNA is TGTGCCAGCAGTTACACCAGGTTAGCGGGAGTCCCAGATACGCAGTATTTT.

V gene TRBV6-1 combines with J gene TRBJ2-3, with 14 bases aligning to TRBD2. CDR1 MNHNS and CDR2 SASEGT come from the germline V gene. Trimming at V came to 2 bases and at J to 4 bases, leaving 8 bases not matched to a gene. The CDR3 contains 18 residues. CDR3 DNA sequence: TGTGCCAGCAGTGAACCCCGACTAGCGGGGGGGTTGGCAGATACGCAGTATTTT. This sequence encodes CASSEPRLAGGLADTQYF.

The CDR3 DNA reads as TGTGCCAGCAGCCACGGACGGGGGGACCACGAGCAGTACTTC. It codes for CASSHGRGDHEQYF. The genes are TRBV12-3 or TRBV12-4 and TRBJ2-5, with 7 nucleotides matching TRBD2. The last part of the DNA fits TRBJ2-7 better; the J call may be wrong. The CDR3 has 14 amino acids.

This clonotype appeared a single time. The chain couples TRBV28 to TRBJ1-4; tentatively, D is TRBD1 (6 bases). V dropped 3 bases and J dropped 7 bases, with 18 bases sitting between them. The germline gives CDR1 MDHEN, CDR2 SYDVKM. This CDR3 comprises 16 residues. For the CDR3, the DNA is TGTGCCAGCAGTTTCCCCGGGGGCGGCTTTCCTGAAAAACTGTTTTTT. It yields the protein CASSFPGGGFPEKLFF.

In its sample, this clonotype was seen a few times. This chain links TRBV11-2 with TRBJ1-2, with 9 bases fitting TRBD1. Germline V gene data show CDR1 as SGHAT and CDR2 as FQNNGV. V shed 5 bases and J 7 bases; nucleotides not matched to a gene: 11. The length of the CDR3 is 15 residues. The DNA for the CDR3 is TGTGCCAGCAGCCCCATCCGGGACAGGGTCAGTGGCTACACCTTC. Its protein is CASSPIRDRVSGYTF.

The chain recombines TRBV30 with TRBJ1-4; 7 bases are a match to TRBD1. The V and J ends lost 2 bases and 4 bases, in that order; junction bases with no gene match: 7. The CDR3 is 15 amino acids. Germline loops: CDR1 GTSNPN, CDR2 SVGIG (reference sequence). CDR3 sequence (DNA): TGTGCCTGGAGTCTCGGGGACAGCGGTAATGAAAAACTGTTTTTT. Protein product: CAWSLGDSGNEKLFF.

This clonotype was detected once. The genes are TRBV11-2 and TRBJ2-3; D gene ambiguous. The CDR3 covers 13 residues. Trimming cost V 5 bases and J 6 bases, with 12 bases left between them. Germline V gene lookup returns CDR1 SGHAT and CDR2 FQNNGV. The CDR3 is CASSPLSLDTQYF. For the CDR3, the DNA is TGTGCCAGCAGCCCCCTAAGCTTGGATACGCAGTATTTT.

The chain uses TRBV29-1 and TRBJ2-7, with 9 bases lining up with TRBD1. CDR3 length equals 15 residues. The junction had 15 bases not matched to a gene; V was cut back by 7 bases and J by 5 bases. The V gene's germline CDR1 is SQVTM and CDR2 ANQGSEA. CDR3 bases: TGCAGCGCCGAAAAAACCGGGACAGGGCGGCACGAGCAGTACTTC. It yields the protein CSAEKTGTGRHEQYF.

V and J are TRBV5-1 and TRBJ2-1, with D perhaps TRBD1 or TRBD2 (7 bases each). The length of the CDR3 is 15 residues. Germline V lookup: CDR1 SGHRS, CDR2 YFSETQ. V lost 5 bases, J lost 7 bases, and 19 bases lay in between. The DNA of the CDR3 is TGCGCCAGCAGTCCAGGGGGGGGGAACCTAAATGAGCAGTTCTTC. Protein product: CASSPGGGNLNEQFF.

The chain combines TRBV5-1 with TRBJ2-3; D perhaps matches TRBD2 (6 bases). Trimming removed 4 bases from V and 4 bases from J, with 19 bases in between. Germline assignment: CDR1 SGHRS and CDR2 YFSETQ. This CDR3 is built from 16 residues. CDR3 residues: CASSPRVGGAADTQYF. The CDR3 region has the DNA TGCGCCAGCAGCCCAAGGGTTGGCGGGGCGGCAGATACGCAGTATTTT.